This note documents a single T cell receptor (beta chain) sequence. These data are taken from a study of blood T cell repertoires in COVID-19. Study summary: Italy, Spain and the United States were the sources of the convalescent and acute COVID-19 samples. Nucleic acid was either cDNA or gDNA, and it came from T cells, B-cell-depleted T cells, or PBMCs.

Participants had their cohort set by participant-reported clinical history. As handled by the study authors: Quantification of nucleated cells was approximated via reference gene primer amplification. The method was immunoSEQ multiplex PCR; TCRdb's version includes in-frame clones alone and lacks a portion of them. D and trimming come from the DNA, and the V and J calls and clone size come from that table. The sample includes 200,000 to 250,000 clones, around 81% of them seen just once. V dropped 7 bases and J dropped 7 bases, with 8 bases sitting between them. CDR3 length: 11 amino acids. Per the germline V gene, CDR1 is SEHNR and CDR2 is FQNEAQ (reference sequence).

V is TRBV7-9 and J is TRBJ2-1; tentatively, D is TRBD2 (5 bases). Input material: PBMCs or T cells enriched from blood (not recorded which). The receptor comes from a man aged 25-40 years with acute COVID-19. The CDR3 here is CASTRENEQFF. The CDR3, as DNA: TGTGCCAGCACCCGGGAAAATGAGCAGTTCTTC.